The source of this T cell receptor beta chain is a study of blood T cell repertoires in COVID-19. CDR1 and CDR2 from the germline V gene are MGHRA and YSYEKL. V lost 4 bases and J lost 4, with 13 bases in between. The CDR3 totals 14 residues. This clone was counted a single time. Profiling relied on immunoSEQ multiplex PCR, and the TCRdb table lists in-frame clones only, not all of them. Of 540,000 or so clones in the sample, 85% to 90% were seen once. This sequence joins TRBV4-1 and TRBJ1-2; no reliable D call. Material for sequencing was peripheral blood. This clonotype was obtained from a woman aged 50 to 60 with COVID-19, enrolled during active disease. The DNA of the CDR3 is TGCGCCAGCAGCCCCCGGCGTTCGGGCTATGGCTACACCTTC. Protein product: CASSPRRSGYGYTF.